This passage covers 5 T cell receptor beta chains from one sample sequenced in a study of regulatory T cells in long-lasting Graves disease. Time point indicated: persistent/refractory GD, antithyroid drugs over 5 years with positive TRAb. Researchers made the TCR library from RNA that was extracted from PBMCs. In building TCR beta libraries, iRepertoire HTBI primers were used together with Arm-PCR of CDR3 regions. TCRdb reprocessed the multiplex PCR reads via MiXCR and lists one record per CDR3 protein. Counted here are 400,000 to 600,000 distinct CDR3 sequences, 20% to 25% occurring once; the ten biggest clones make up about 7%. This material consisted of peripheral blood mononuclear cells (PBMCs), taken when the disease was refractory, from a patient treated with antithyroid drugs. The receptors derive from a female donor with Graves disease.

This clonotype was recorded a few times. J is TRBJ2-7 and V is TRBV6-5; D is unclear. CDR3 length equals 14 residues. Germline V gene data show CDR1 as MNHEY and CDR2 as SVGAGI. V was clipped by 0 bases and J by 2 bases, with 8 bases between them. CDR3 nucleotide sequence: TGTGCCAGCAGTTACTCCAGGACCACCTACGAGCAGTACTTC. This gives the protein CASSYSRTTYEQYF.

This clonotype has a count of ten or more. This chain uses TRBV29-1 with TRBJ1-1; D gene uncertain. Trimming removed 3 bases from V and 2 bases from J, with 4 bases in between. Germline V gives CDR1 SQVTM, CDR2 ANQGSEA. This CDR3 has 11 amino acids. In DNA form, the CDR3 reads TGCAGCGTTGAGGGAAACACTGAAGCTTTCTTT. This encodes CSVEGNTEAFF.

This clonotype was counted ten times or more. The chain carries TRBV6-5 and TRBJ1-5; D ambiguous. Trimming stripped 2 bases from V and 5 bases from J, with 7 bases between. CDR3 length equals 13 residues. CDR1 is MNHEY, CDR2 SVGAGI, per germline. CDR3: CASSYVRDQPQHF. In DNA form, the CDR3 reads TGTGCCAGCAGTTACGTAAGGGATCAGCCCCAGCATTTT.

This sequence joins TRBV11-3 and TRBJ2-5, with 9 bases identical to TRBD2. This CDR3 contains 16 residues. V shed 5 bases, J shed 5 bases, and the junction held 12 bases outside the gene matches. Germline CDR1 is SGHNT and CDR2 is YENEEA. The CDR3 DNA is TGTGCCAGCAGCAACCAACTCGGGACTAGCATTGAGACCCAGTACTTC. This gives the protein CASSNQLGTSIETQYF. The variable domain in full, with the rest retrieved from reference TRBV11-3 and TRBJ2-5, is EAGVVQSPRYKIIEKKQPVAFWCNPISGHNTLYWYLQNLGQGPELLIRYENEEAVDDSQLPKDRFSAERLKGVDSTLKIQPAELGDSAVYLCASSNQLGTSIETQYFGPGTRLLVL.

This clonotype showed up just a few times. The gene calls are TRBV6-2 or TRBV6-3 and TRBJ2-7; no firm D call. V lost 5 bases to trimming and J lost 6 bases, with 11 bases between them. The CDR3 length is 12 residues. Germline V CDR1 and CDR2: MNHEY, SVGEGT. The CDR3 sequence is CASSRLTLEQYF. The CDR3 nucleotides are TGTGCCAGCAGTAGGTTGACTCTCGAGCAGTACTTC.